This T cell receptor (beta chain) was profiled in a study of control samples from healthy donors and cancer patients. The table came from immunoSEQ multiplex PCR; TCRdb's copy has only in-frame clones and leaves some out. This table holds approximately 220,000 clones, just under 95% found once. The specimen was blood. The source of this sequence is a man between 45 and 60 years old in good health.

The DNA for the CDR3 is TGTGCCAGTAGTATAATGGGACAGCCCTATGGCTACACCTTC. Translation: CASSIMGQPYGYTF. The chain employs TRBV19 and TRBJ1-2; 7 bases fit TRBD1. This CDR3 is built from 14 residues. Germline V lookup: CDR1 LNHDA, CDR2 SQIVND (reference sequence). Trimming took 2 bases from V and 4 from J; bases not matched to a gene: 4.